The text below deals with one T cell receptor beta chain. What it binds is unknown. One end of the junction is discordant with germline, which a read error may explain. Deep-level assay runs were performed. Per the authors' pipeline: As immunoSEQ supplied junction-only sequences (without quality scores), filtering differed. Only in-frame clones appear in the TCRdb table, and some are missing; sequencing was by immunoSEQ multiplex PCR. V and J calls and clone size follow that table, whereas D and trimming were derived from the DNA. Of about 1,800,000 clones in the sample, around 96% were seen once. Only CD45RO-negative cells positively selected for CCR7 counted as naive CD8 cells, so terminally differentiated effector memory CD45RA+ cells were excluded. The sample originates from a study of shared clonotypes between healthy human individuals. Regarding the study as a whole: The sole specimen, blood, was sampled, and tissue repertoires likely differ.

The receptor's source is a man between 18 and 35 years old in good health. Material for sequencing was naive CD8+ T cells sorted from blood.

The CDR3 coding sequence is TGTGCCAGCGGCTTAATGAACATCGGGATCGAAAAACTGTTTTTT. This translates into CASGLMNIGIEKLFF. The rearrangement links TRBV7-9 to TRBJ1-4; D remains ambiguous. CDR3 length equals 15 residues. The germline gives CDR1 SEHNR, CDR2 FQNEAQ (reference sequence).